The sequence of this T cell receptor (beta chain) was determined in a study of long-term antiretroviral therapy in people with HIV. The study, taken as a whole, reports: Dating from about 2004 to 2017, the blood was possibly obtained under older ART regimens. ART adherence, viral resistance and therapy changes were not recorded. Diversity increased after ART yet remained lower than in transplant donor controls.

Participants with HIV, all of them, were treated in the United States. Researchers report immunoSEQ v3.0 was run at survey level. The table came from immunoSEQ multiplex PCR; TCRdb's copy has only in-frame clones and leaves some out. The sample yields 20,000 to 25,000 clones, roughly 84% seen once. Of note for this clone: Its antigen is currently unknown.

The CDR3 sequence is 13 residues long. Germline V CDR1 and CDR2: MNHEY, SMNVEV (reference sequence). The V and J ends lost 2 bases and 1 base respectively, with 5 bases between them. The source is a man aged 60 to 69 with HIV. The rearrangement uses TRBV27 and TRBJ1-1; unclear D gene. Sequenced here: unsorted PBMCs, sampled 1.3 years after starting antiretroviral therapy. The CDR3 region has the DNA TGTGCCAGCAGTTTAAGTAGGAACACTGAAGCTTTCTTT. As protein: CASSLSRNTEAFF.